The 18 T cell receptor beta chains in this list originate from one sample, sequenced in a study of siplizumab effects on memory and regulatory T cells. Profiled with immunoSEQ multiplex PCR; TCRdb holds only in-frame clones, not every one. The profile shows over 80,000 clones, roughly 87% of them singletons. Input material: Tregs sorted from blood. These receptor sequences come from a human donor in good health.

The chain joins TRBV7-8 to TRBJ1-1; D ambiguous. The CDR3 loop spans 14 amino acids. The V end lost 3 bases, the J end lost 0 bases, and 8 bases lay between the germline ends. Looked up from germline, CDR1 is SGHVS and CDR2 is FQNEAQ. The CDR3, as DNA: TGTGCCAGCAGCTTCACACGGGTGAACACTGAAGCTTTCTTT. It translates to CASSFTRVNTEAFF.

V is TRBV30 and J is TRBJ1-3; D not certain. This CDR3 comprises 15 residues. Germline lookup yields CDR1 GTSNPN and CDR2 SVGIG (reference sequence). Trimming cost V 0 bases and J 2 bases, with 11 bases left between them. For the CDR3, the DNA is TGTGCCTGGAGTGTACTCTGGGGAACTGGAAACACCATATATTTT. Translation: CAWSVLWGTGNTIYF.

This chain uses TRBV5-1 with TRBJ2-2; 10 positions match TRBD2. The V gene's germline CDR1 is SGHRS and CDR2 YFSETQ. J was trimmed by 2 bases and V by 2 bases; bases with no gene match: 6. The CDR3 consists of 17 residues. CDR3 sequence: CASSFSGGAPNTGELFF. The CDR3 DNA reads as TGCGCCAGCAGCTTCAGCGGGGGGGCCCCTAACACCGGGGAGCTGTTTTTT. Based on the CDR3 plus reference TRBV5-1 and TRBJ2-2, the full variable domain is KAGVTQTPRYLIKTRGQQVTLSCSPISGHRSVSWYQQTPGQGLQFLFEYFSETQRNKGNFPGRFSGRQFSNSRSEMNVSTLELGDSALYLCASSFSGGAPNTGELFFGEGSRLTVL.

The V call is TRBV6-6, the J call TRBJ2-7, with D perhaps matching TRBD1 (5 bases). The CDR3 totals 15 residues. CDR1 MNHNY and CDR2 SVGAGI come from the germline V gene (reference sequence). The V gene lost 1 base and the J gene lost 3 bases, with 13 bases spanning the gap. The CDR3 spells CASSYYRPPNYEQYF. In DNA form, the CDR3 reads TGTGCCAGCAGTTACTACAGGCCCCCGAACTACGAGCAGTACTTC.

The chain uses TRBV15 and TRBJ1-2; 8 bases map to TRBD1. The CDR3 covers 14 residues. J gave up 5 bases and V 1 base, and 3 bases lay outside the gene matches. Germline values: CDR1 LNHNV, CDR2 YYDKDF (reference sequence). The DNA of the CDR3 is TGTGCCACCAGCAGAGTGGGACAGGAATATGGCTACACCTTC. Translating gives CATSRVGQEYGYTF.

This chain joins TRBV4-2 and TRBJ1-1; 7 bases are shared with TRBD1. V shed 1 base and J 5 bases; nucleotides not matched to a gene: 7. The CDR3 loop spans 15 amino acids. CDR1 is LGHNA, CDR2 YNFKEQ, per germline. CDR3 coding DNA: TGTGCCAGCAGCCAAGTCCAGGGGGAAGGTACTGAAGCTTTCTTT. This codes for CASSQVQGEGTEAFF.

The rearrangement links TRBV6-5 to TRBJ1-1; D remains ambiguous. The V end was cut by 2 bases, the J end by 7 bases, with 14 bases between. The CDR3 spans 14 residues. Germline CDR1 MNHEY, CDR2 SVGAGI. The DNA of the CDR3 is TGTGCCAGCAGTTACGTCGGCGGAAAGATTGAAGCTTTCTTT. Its protein product is CASSYVGGKIEAFF.

This clone has just one count. The chain couples TRBV30 to TRBJ1-1; 10 bases are shared with TRBD1. The V segment lost 3 bases and the J segment 7 bases; nucleotides outside the gene matches: 5. There are 13 residues in the CDR3. Germline assignment: CDR1 GTSNPN and CDR2 SVGIG (reference sequence). The CDR3 loop reads CAWRGTGVGEAFF. CDR3 nucleotide sequence: TGTGCCTGGAGGGGGACAGGGGTTGGTGAAGCTTTCTTT. Complete variable domain (other parts from reference TRBV30 and TRBJ1-1): SQTIHQWPATLVQPVGSPLSLECTVEGTSNPNLYWYRQAAGRGLQLLFYSVGIGQISSEVPQNLSASRPQDRQFILSSKKLLLSDSGFYLCAWRGTGVGEAFFGQGTRLTVV.

The J gene is TRBJ1-2, the V gene TRBV15, with 7 nucleotides matching TRBD1. The germline V gene has CDR1 LNHNV and CDR2 YYDKDF (reference sequence). The CDR3 sequence is 14 residues long. After removal of 0 bases from V and 4 bases from J, the junction contained 2 bases not matched to a gene. CDR3 nucleotide sequence: TGTGCCACCAGCAGAGAGGGGACAGCCTATGGCTACACCTTC. It is translated as CATSREGTAYGYTF.

The rearrangement joins TRBV7-9 to TRBJ1-5, with TRBD1 matching over 10 bases. This CDR3 contains 18 residues. Germline CDR1 and CDR2: SEHNR and FQNEAQ (reference sequence). V dropped 1 base and J dropped 3; count of bases not matched to a gene: 9. CDR3 DNA: TGTGCCAGCAGCTTAGGGGGAAGGGACAGGGGTTACAATCAGCCCCAGCATTTT. Protein product: CASSLGGRDRGYNQPQHF.

The chain has TRBV19 and TRBJ1-1; 7 nucleotides agree with TRBD1. Germline values: CDR1 LNHDA, CDR2 SQIVND (reference sequence). The CDR3 length is 15 residues. J gave up 3 bases and V 7 bases, and 11 bases lay outside the gene matches. This CDR3 is CASTTGASGDTEAFF. CDR3 in DNA: TGTGCCAGTACCACAGGGGCATCTGGCGACACTGAAGCTTTCTTT.

CDR3 sequence: CASSLAGVNTEAFF. The CDR3 bases are TGTGCCAGCAGCTTAGCCGGGGTGAACACTGAAGCTTTCTTT. The chain combines TRBV7-9 with TRBJ1-1; D is uncertain. Germline CDR1 is SEHNR and CDR2 is FQNEAQ (reference sequence). This CDR3 has 14 residues. V was clipped by 0 bases and J by 0 bases, with 5 bases between them.

This sequence joins TRBV7-9 and TRBJ1-1; no clear D gene. The length of the CDR3 is 16 residues. The V gene lost 4 bases and the J gene lost 1 base, with 16 bases spanning the gap. The germline V gene encodes CDR1 SEHNR and CDR2 FQNEAQ (reference sequence). DNA of the CDR3: TGTGCCAGCAGCTCCCCCTTCGGACCGAAGAACACTGAAGCTTTCTTT. It encodes CASSSPFGPKNTEAFF.

The genes are TRBV7-9 and TRBJ2-7; 8 bases are a match to TRBD1. From germline, CDR1 is SEHNR and CDR2 FQNEAQ (reference sequence). V was clipped by 2 bases and J by 2 bases; unmatched bases: 8. The length of the CDR3 is 16 residues. CDR3 residues: CASSLIQGGITYEQYF. CDR3 bases: TGTGCCAGCAGCTTAATACAGGGGGGAATTACCTACGAGCAGTACTTC.

The chain recombines TRBV18 with TRBJ2-7; 11 positions match TRBD2. V lost 0 bases, J lost 4 bases, and 2 bases stayed unmatched. CDR3 size: 15 residues. Germline CDR1 is KGHSH and CDR2 is LQKENI. This CDR3 is CASSPPGLAVYEQYF. Written as DNA, the CDR3 is TGTGCCAGCTCACCACCGGGACTAGCGGTTTACGAGCAGTACTTC.

This clone was counted between two and nine times. This chain links TRBV28 with TRBJ1-5, with unresolved D. Germline V CDR1 and CDR2: MDHEN, SYDVKM. The CDR3 sequence is 11 residues long. Between the trimmed V and J ends, which lost 2 bases and 11 bases, there was a span of 7 bases. CDR3 DNA sequence: TGTGCCAGCAGTTTAGTAGGGTCCCAGCATTTT. Translation: CASSLVGSQHF. The entire variable domain, with the rest obtained from reference TRBV28 and TRBJ1-5, is as follows: DVKVTQSSRYLVKRTGEKVFLECVQDMDHENMFWYRQDPGLGLRLIYFSYDVKMKEKGDIPEGYSVSREKKERFSLILESASTNQTSMYLCASSLVGSQHFGDGTRLSIL.

The chain has TRBV6-5 and TRBJ2-5, with 11 positions matching TRBD2. Germline V gives CDR1 MNHEY, CDR2 SVGAGI. J was trimmed by 2 bases and V by 5 bases; bases with no gene match: 4. CDR3 length equals 15 residues. The CDR3 sequence: CASSTLAGVQETQYF. The CDR3 nucleotides are TGTGCCAGCAGTACACTAGCGGGGGTGCAAGAGACCCAGTACTTC.

CDR3 region: CAIRRQGLNSPLHF. The CDR3 bases are TGTGCCATCAGAAGACAGGGCCTCAATTCACCCCTCCACTTT. The rearrangement joins TRBV10-3 to TRBJ1-6; TRBD1 matches at 7 bases. Germline CDR1 ENHRY, CDR2 SYGVKD. After removal of 6 bases from V and 7 bases from J, the junction contained 6 bases not matched to a gene. The CDR3 is 14 amino acids.